The sequence of this T cell receptor (beta chain) was determined in a study of shared clonotypes between healthy human individuals. On the study more broadly: A donor's plate count was three for CD4 naive and three for CD4 memory; CD8 naive had two and CD8 memory one.

CDR1 SGHAT and CDR2 FQNNGV come from the germline V gene. Unmatched junction bases numbered 5, after V lost 5 bases and J lost 10 bases. This CDR3 is built from 12 residues. Points from the study as a whole: The naive CD4 repertoires of several donors were compared, and approximately 5% of clonotypes were shared.

Repertoires were generated with immunoSEQ multiplex PCR, while TCRdb's copy carries only in-frame clones and drops some. The data show over 950,000 clones, approximately 75% seen once. Healthy adults negative for HIV, lacking recent acute infections or vaccinations, served as donors. Donors comprised only Caucasian adults living in Nashville, Tennessee. In this sample, this clone turned up once. Its cognate antigen is unknown. V is TRBV11-2 and J is TRBJ2-3, with 8 bases aligning to TRBD1. The sequencing sample was made of memory CD4+ T cells from PBMCs. The subset denotes: CD45RA-negative fraction. The source is a man younger than 30 in good health. Some clones in this sample may be carry-over from other donors' samples. The CDR3, as DNA: TGTGCCAGCAGCCACGGACAGGGTTCGCAGTATTTT. This gives the protein CASSHGQGSQYF.